The entry that follows covers one TCR beta chain sequence. Its antigen remains unknown. This CDR3 has 12 amino acids. Germline V gives CDR1 MNHNS, CDR2 SASEGT. The ends were cut back, 6 bases at V and 8 bases at J, with 13 bases in the middle. This sample was included in a study of shared clonotypes between healthy human individuals. TCRdb's copy holds only in-frame clones and misses some; the assay was immunoSEQ multiplex PCR. The sample includes 300,000 or so clones, around two thirds of them seen just once. Study outcomes and limitations: Among a few donors, roughly 5% of naive CD4 clonotypes were found in common. Generation probabilities were higher for clonotypes shared across all four sorted-subset donors than for unshared ones. The represented genetic and exposure-history diversity was limited by the small number of donors.

The chain links TRBV6-1 to TRBJ1-2, with D possibly TRBD1 on 5 matching bases. The sequence was collected from a man younger than 45 in good health. Sequenced material: memory CD4+ T cells sorted from blood. Subset noted: CD45RA-negative fraction. The CDR3 nucleotides read TGTGCCAGCAGCCGACAGATGGTCGGCTACACCTTC. It specifies CASSRQMVGYTF.